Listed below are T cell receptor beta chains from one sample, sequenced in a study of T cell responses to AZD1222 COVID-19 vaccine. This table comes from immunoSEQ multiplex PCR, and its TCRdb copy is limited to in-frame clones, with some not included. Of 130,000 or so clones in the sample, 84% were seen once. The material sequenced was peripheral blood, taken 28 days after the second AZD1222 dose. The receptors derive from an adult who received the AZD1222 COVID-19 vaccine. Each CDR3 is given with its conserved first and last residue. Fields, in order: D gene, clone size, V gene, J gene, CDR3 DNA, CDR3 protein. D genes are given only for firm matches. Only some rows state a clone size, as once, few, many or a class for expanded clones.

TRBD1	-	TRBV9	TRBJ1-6	TGTGCCAGCAGCGTGGAAGGACAGGAAGGAAATTCACCCCTCCACTTT	CASSVEGQEGNSPLHF
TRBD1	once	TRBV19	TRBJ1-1	TGTGCCAGTAGCCGACAGGGTACCGCTGAAGCTTTCTTT	CASSRQGTAEAFF
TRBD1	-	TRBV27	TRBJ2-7	TGTGCCAGCAGGCCGGGACAGGCTCCCTACGAGCAGTACTTC	CASRPGQAPYEQYF
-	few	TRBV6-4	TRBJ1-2	TGTGCCAGTCAATCCAGGGTTGGTGCTTATGGCTACACCTTC	CASQSRVGAYGYTF
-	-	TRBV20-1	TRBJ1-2	TGCAGTGCTTGGATCGTTAGCTACACCTTC	CSAWIVSYTF
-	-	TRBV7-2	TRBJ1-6	TGTGCCAGCAGCCAAGGAGGGATTAGCTCACCCCTCCACTTT	CASSQGGISSPLHF
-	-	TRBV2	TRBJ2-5	TGTGCCAGCAGTTCCCAAGAGACCCAGTACTTC	CASSSQETQYF
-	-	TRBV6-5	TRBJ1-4	TGTGCCAGCGGGTCGCGCAGTCAGGGTACTGAAAAACTGTTTTTT	CASGSRSQGTEKLFF
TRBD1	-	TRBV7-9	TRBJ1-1	TGTGCCAGCAGCCTAATACAGGGGGGTGGCACTGAAGCTTTCTTT	CASSLIQGGGTEAFF
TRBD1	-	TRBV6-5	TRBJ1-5	TGTGCCAGCAGCCGGGACAGGGGGCTTACTCAGCCCCAGCATTTT	CASSRDRGLTQPQHF
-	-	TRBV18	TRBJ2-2	TGTGCCAGCTCACCCGACAGGCCCGGGGAGCTGTTTTTT	CASSPDRPGELFF
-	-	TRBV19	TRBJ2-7	TGTGCCAGTAGTATAACTACAGTCTACGAGCAGTACTTC	CASSITTVYEQYF
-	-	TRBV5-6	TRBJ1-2	TGTGCCAGCATCCCTACCCAGGAGAACTATGGCTACACCTTC	CASIPTQENYGYTF
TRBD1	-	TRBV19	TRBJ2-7	TGTGCCAGTAGTCTAGACAGGGGCTACGAGCAGTACTTC	CASSLDRGYEQYF
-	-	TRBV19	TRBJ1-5	TGTGCCAGTTCCCCTGTGGGGAATAGCAATCAGCCCCAGCATTTT	CASSPVGNSNQPQHF
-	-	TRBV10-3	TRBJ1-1	TGTGCCATCAGTCCCTGGGTACAGAACACTGAAGCTTTCTTT	CAISPWVQNTEAFF
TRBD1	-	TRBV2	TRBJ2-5	TGTGCCAGCAGTCAGGACAGGCAAGAGACCCAGTACTTC	CASSQDRQETQYF
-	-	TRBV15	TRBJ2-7	TGTGCCACCAGCAGAGTCAAGGGTCACTACGAGCAGTACTTC	CATSRVKGHYEQYF
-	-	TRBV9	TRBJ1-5	TGTGCCAGCAGCGTAGGCAACAGCCTCAATCAGCCCCAGCATTTT	CASSVGNSLNQPQHF
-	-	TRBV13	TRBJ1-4	TGTGCCAGCAGCTTCCATCTCGAAACGGCGGATGAAAAACTGTTTTTT	CASSFHLETADEKLFF
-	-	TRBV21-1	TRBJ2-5	TGTGCCAGCAGCAAAGGAGGACTAGCGGGGGGGGTCAACCCCCAAGAGACCCAGTACTTC	CASSKGGLAGGVNPQETQYF
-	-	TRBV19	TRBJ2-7	TGTGCCAGTAGTGTCGGGCCATCCTACGAGCAGTACTTC	CASSVGPSYEQYF
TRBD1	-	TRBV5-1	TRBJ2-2	TGCGCCAGCAGCTTATTACAGGGGGCCGACGGGGAGCTGTTTTTT	CASSLLQGADGELFF
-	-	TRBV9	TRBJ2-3	TGTGCCAGCAAAAGGACCGACAGCTTCTCAGATACGCAGTATTTT	CASKRTDSFSDTQYF
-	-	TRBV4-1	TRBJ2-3	TGCGCCAGCAGCCAAGGCAGGACAGATACGCAGTATTTT	CASSQGRTDTQYF
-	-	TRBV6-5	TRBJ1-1	TGTGCCAGCAGTTACTCATTTTCTGAAGCTTTCTTT	CASSYSFSEAFF
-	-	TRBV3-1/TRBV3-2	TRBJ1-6	TGTGCCAGCAGCCAAGACGACAATTCACCCCTCCACTTT	CASSQDDNSPLHF
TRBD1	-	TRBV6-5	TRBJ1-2	TGTGCCAGCAGGAAAGGCGACAGGGAGTTCTATGGCTACACCTTC	CASRKGDREFYGYTF
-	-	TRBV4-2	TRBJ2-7	TGTGCCAGCAGCCAAGATTTTTCCCAGCGCCCCTACGAGCAGTACTTC	CASSQDFSQRPYEQYF
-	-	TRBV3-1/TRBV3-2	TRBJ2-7	TGTGCCACCTCCTCGAGGTCCACAGGGTCCCACGAGCAGTACTTC	CATSSRSTGSHEQYF
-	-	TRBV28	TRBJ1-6	TGTGCCAGCAGTCCTTCAGAGGGGCGAAATTCACCCCTCCACTTT	CASSPSEGRNSPLHF
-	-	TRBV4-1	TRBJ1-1	TGCGCCAGCAGCCAAGAACAACGGGGGGCGGCGGCTTTCTTT	CASSQEQRGAAAFF
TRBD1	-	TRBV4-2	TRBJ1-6	TGTGCCAGCAGCCGGGACAGGGGCCATAATTCACCCCTCCACTTT	CASSRDRGHNSPLHF
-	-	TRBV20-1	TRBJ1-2	TGCAGTGCTAGGCACAACTATGGCTACACCTTC	CSARHNYGYTF
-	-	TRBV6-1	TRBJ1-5	TGTGCCAGCAGTGAAATGGTAGGGAATCAGCCCCAGCATTTT	CASSEMVGNQPQHF
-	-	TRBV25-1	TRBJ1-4	TGTGCCAGCAGTGAACCTCGGAGAGAAACTAATGAAAAACTGTTTTTT	CASSEPRRETNEKLFF
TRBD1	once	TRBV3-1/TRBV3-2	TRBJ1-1	TGTGCCAGCAGCCAGGGGACAGGGGAAGCTTTCTTT	CASSQGTGEAFF
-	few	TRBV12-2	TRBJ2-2	TGTGCAAAAGGGCGGGGAACCGGGGAGCTGTTTTTT	CAKGRGTGELFF
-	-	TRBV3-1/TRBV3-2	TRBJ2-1	TGTGCCAGCAGCCAAGTAGTGTCGGGGCGGGGTGAGCAGTTCTTC	CASSQVVSGRGEQFF
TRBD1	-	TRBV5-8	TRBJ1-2	TGTGCCAGCAGCCCTGGGACAGGGGGCTATGGTGGCTACACCTTC	CASSPGTGGYGGYTF
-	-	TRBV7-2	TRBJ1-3	TGTGCCAGCAGCTACGAGGGAGCCTCTGGAAACACCATATATTTT	CASSYEGASGNTIYF
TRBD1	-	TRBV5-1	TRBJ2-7	TGCGCCAGCAGCTTGGAAGGACAGGGATCTTACGAGCAGTACTTC	CASSLEGQGSYEQYF
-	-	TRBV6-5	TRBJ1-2	TGTGCCAGCAGTTTACAGGGCAACTATGGCTACACCTTC	CASSLQGNYGYTF